These 15 T cell receptor beta chains were sequenced from one sample in a study of T cell repertoires in cytomegalovirus infection. Via MiXCR, TCRdb re-called the reads, giving one row per CDR3 protein. The repertoire holds 680,000 or so distinct CDR3 sequences, 35% seen once, with 2.5% to 3.5% in the top ten. The sample was PBMCs. These receptors all stem from a human donor in good health (CMV status not recorded). Some clones in this sample may be carry-over from other donors' samples.

Note on this clonotype: This sequence may be a read error, since a much larger clone differs from it by one base. Likely a read error: the CDR3 ends without its conserved phenylalanine or tryptophan. The genes are TRBV7-2 and TRBJ1-3; D uncertain. This CDR3 is built from 15 residues. Trimming took 4 bases from V and 8 from J, leaving 18 bases between them. The V gene's germline CDR1 is SGHTA and CDR2 FQGNSA. DNA of the CDR3: TGTGCCAGCAGCTCCTCGGTCTCTGCAATGGACACCATATATTCT. Amino acids: CASSSSVSAMDTIYS.

This chain connects TRBV5-4 to TRBJ2-3; D not resolved. V was cut by 7 bases and J by 2 bases, with 11 bases left in between. In germline, CDR1 is SGHNT, CDR2 YYREEE (reference sequence). This CDR3 is built from 13 residues. CDR3 amino acids: CASHLKSTDTQYF. The DNA of the CDR3 is TGTGCCAGCCACTTGAAGTCCACAGATACGCAGTATTTT.

This clonotype came up once. A much larger clone sits a single nucleotide away, making a read error possible. The chain employs TRBV7-2 and TRBJ1-5; 7 positions match TRBD1. CDR3 length: 15 residues. Germline CDR1 and CDR2: SGHTA and FQGNSA. The CDR3 coding sequence is TGTGACAGCAGCGGCGGGACAGTTAACAATCAGCCCCAGCATTTT. Protein sequence: CDSSGGTVNNQPQHF.

The chain uses TRBV6-1 and TRBJ2-3; D tentatively reads TRBD1 or TRBD2 (6 bases each). From germline, CDR1 is MNHNS and CDR2 SASEGT. The CDR3 has 14 amino acids. Trimming shortened V by 6 bases and J by 2 bases, and 12 bases separated the two germline ends. The CDR3 here is CASRLGGYTDTQYF. The CDR3 nucleotides are TGTGCCAGCAGGCTGGGGGGCTACACAGATACGCAGTATTTT.

This clonotype was detected many times. This chain uses TRBV5-4 with TRBJ1-2, with 7 bases lining up with TRBD1. CDR1 and CDR2 from the germline V gene are SGHNT and YYREEE (reference sequence). CDR3 size: 13 residues. Trimming took 5 bases from V and 4 from J; bases not matched to a gene: 5. CDR3 amino acids: CASRNRGPYGYTF. The CDR3 nucleotides are TGTGCCAGCAGAAACAGGGGCCCCTATGGCTACACCTTC. The full variable domain, completed using reference TRBV5-4 and TRBJ1-2, is ETGVTQSPTHLIKTRGQQVTLRCSSQSGHNTVSWYQQALGQGPQFIFQYYREEENGRGNFPPRFSGLQFPNYSSELNVNALELDDSALYLCASRNRGPYGYTFGSGTRLTVV.

As for this clonotype: A clone one base away is much larger, so this may be a read error. The chain combines TRBV7-8 with TRBJ1-2; D is possibly TRBD1 (5 bases). Germline-derived CDR1 and CDR2 are SGHVS and FQNEAQ. The CDR3 sequence is 17 residues long. This CDR3 reads CASSLTRLQAANSGYTF. In DNA form, the CDR3 reads TGTGCCAGCAGCTTAACACGCCTACAGGCCGCTAACTCTGGCTACACCTTC.

This sequence joins TRBV28 and TRBJ1-6, with TRBD1 identical over 8 bases. This CDR3 is built from 15 residues. Unmatched junction bases numbered 4, after V lost 3 bases and J lost 6 bases. Germline V gene sequence: CDR1 MDHEN, CDR2 SYDVKM. CDR3 nucleotides: TGTGCCAGCAGTTTTTTGGACAGGGTTAATTCACCCCTCCACTTT. Translating it yields CASSFLDRVNSPLHF.

CDR3 DNA sequence: TGTGCCAGCAGTTCAGAAGGCGCGGGAGTGCGAGAGCAGTACTTC. Translation: CASSSEGAGVREQYF. The chain has TRBV28 and TRBJ2-7; 7 positions match TRBD2. The CDR3 has 15 residues. Germline loops: CDR1 MDHEN, CDR2 SYDVKM. J was trimmed by 7 bases and V by 4 bases; bases with no gene match: 13.

This clonotype has more than one count but fewer than ten. The junction does not match germline at one end; this may be a read error. The chain is built from TRBV4-1 and TRBJ1-2; D is perhaps TRBD1 (5 bases). This CDR3 is built from 15 residues. Per the germline V gene, CDR1 is MGHRA and CDR2 is YSYEKL. The CDR3 here is CASSQAQGIAYGYTF. Here the CDR3 DNA reads TGTGCCAGCAGCCAAGCTCAGGGCATCGCCTATGGCTACACCTTC.

This chain uses TRBV7-9 with TRBJ1-4, with 7 bases fitting TRBD1. This CDR3 contains 16 residues. Germline trimming cut 5 bases from V and 0 bases from J; bases unmatched to any gene: 6. Germline loops: CDR1 SEHNR, CDR2 FQNEAQ (reference sequence). The CDR3 protein is CASSGGTVSTNEKLFF. The CDR3 DNA reads as TGTGCCAGCAGCGGGGGGACAGTCTCAACTAATGAAAAACTGTTTTTT.

To note about this clonotype: The conserved closing phenylalanine or tryptophan is absent in this CDR3, likely reflecting a read error. The J gene is TRBJ2-7, the V gene TRBV7-8; D remains unclear. The CDR3 sequence is 11 residues long. Germline V gives CDR1 SGHVS, CDR2 FQNEAQ. Trimming removed 5 bases from V and 3 bases from J, with 5 bases in between. DNA for the CDR3: TGTGCCAGCAGCGAAAGCTACGAGCAGTACTTA. Amino acid sequence: CASSESYEQYL.

This clonotype was detected only a few times. This chain uses TRBV7-9 with TRBJ2-7, with 10 bases identical to TRBD1. The V and J ends lost 5 bases and 3 bases, in that order; junction bases with no gene match: 10. CDR1 is SEHNR and CDR2 is FQNEAQ in the germline V gene (reference sequence). The CDR3 is made up of 16 amino acids. CDR3 sequence: CASSPHGTGVFYEQYF. The DNA of the CDR3 is TGTGCCAGCAGCCCGCACGGGACAGGGGTCTTCTACGAGCAGTACTTC.

This clonotype was seen at least ten times. The chain uses TRBV7-6 and TRBJ1-6; D is perhaps TRBD1 (5 bases). Germline lookup yields CDR1 SGHVS and CDR2 FNYEAQ. The V end lost 1 base, the J end lost 7 bases, and 8 bases lay between the germline ends. CDR3 length: 14 residues. The chain's CDR3 is CASSLEGVNSPLHF. DNA for the CDR3: TGTGCCAGCAGCTTAGAAGGGGTAAATTCACCCCTCCACTTT.

This clonotype came up a few times. V gene TRBV5-1 combines with J gene TRBJ1-2; D gene uncertain. The V end lost 2 bases, the J end lost 4 bases, and 15 bases lay between the germline ends. CDR1 and CDR2 from the germline V gene are SGHRS and YFSETQ. The CDR3 sequence is 15 residues long. CDR3 region: CASSFSESRIYGYTF. The CDR3 region has the DNA TGCGCCAGCAGCTTTTCAGAGTCAAGGATCTATGGCTACACCTTC. The entire variable domain, with the rest obtained from reference TRBV5-1 and TRBJ1-2, is as follows: KAGVTQTPRYLIKTRGQQVTLSCSPISGHRSVSWYQQTPGQGLQFLFEYFSETQRNKGNFPGRFSGRQFSNSRSEMNVSTLELGDSALYLCASSFSESRIYGYTFGSGTRLTVV.

This clonotype has only a few counts. This chain connects TRBV10-3 to TRBJ2-5, with 7 bases fitting TRBD1. This CDR3 comprises 16 residues. CDR1 ENHRY and CDR2 SYGVKD come from the germline V gene. The trim removed 5 bases at V and 2 bases at J, leaving 11 bases unmatched. The CDR3 region has the DNA TGTGCCATCAGTCAGGGGGAATGGGGAAAGCAAGAGACCCAGTACTTC. As protein: CAISQGEWGKQETQYF.